The T cell receptor beta chain under discussion was sequenced for a study of cytomegalovirus exposure and HLA in healthy donors. For the study at large: Sequencing of 150 million to 200 million T cells in an earlier analysis found 95 million to 120 million unique TCR beta sequences.

A note on this clone: Antigen: not known.

Findings of the study overall: Upon later analysis, TCR association rates were observed to vary by HLA locus, being highest for DRB1 and lowest for HLA-C. CMV antigen specificity of a few CMV-associated chains was confirmed in vitro.

The CDR3 covers 15 residues. Per the germline V gene, CDR1 is SGHTS and CDR2 is YDEGEE. V was shortened by 0 bases and J by 4 bases, with 13 bases between the two germline ends. Both 60 Vbeta primers and 13 Jbeta primers went into the PCR. Assay: immunoSEQ multiplex PCR; the TCRdb copy retains only in-frame clones and omits some. The repertoire has some 77,000 clones, roughly three quarters of them found once; the top ten carry over 20%. The sequence was obtained from a woman aged 50 to 60 in good health and CMV-seropositive. Sequenced input: PBMCs. J is TRBJ1-1 and V is TRBV5-8; tentatively, D is TRBD1 (6 bases). DNA of the CDR3: TGTGCCAGCAGCTTGGTGGCGGGGGCTCCCACTGAAGCTTTCTTT. Amino acid sequence: CASSLVAGAPTEAFF.